The clone carrying this T cell receptor beta chain has just a few counts. What it binds is unknown. The data are from a study of CD8+ T cells in alopecia areata. Broader study findings: Alphabeta T cells residing in normal skin are also sequenced in scalp samples. Patients shared TCRs less clearly than mice did, possibly for HLA-related reasons.

Germline lookup yields CDR1 MDHEN and CDR2 SYDVKM. This CDR3 contains 15 residues. J lost 2 bases, V lost 6 bases, and 9 bases had no gene match. Investigators sorted PBMCs to obtain both CD4+ and CD8+ T cells. Following extraction, RNA underwent reverse transcription to cDNA, which served as the sequencing template. TCRdb's copy holds only in-frame clones and misses some; the assay was immunoSEQ multiplex PCR. The table records under 130,000 clones, less than 70% of them present only once. Sequences were obtained from CD4+ T cells sorted from blood. The chain uses TRBV28 and TRBJ2-5; 7 bases map to TRBD1. The receptor was isolated from a human donor in good health. In nucleotides, the CDR3 is TGTGCCAGCAGCTACCACGGGGACAGTCAAGAGACCCAGTACTTC. Its translation is CASSYHGDSQETQYF.